This TCR beta chain is from a study of blood T cell repertoires in COVID-19. CDR1 and CDR2 (germline): SEHNR, FQNEAQ (reference sequence). Trimming took 5 bases from V and 2 from J, leaving 10 bases between them. The CDR3 is 14 amino acids. Clones were sequenced by immunoSEQ multiplex PCR, and TCRdb holds only the in-frame ones, with some missing. The sample lists 400,000 or so clones, about 87% occurring once. Sequencing used PBMCs or T cells enriched from blood (not recorded which). The V gene is TRBV7-9, the J gene TRBJ2-1, with a possible D match to TRBD1 (6 bases). The clonotype was recovered from a man between 40 and 49 years old in a cohort exposed to, infected with or recovered from COVID-19 (not recorded which). The CDR3 loop reads CASSMDSPYNEQFF. CDR3 in DNA: TGTGCCAGCAGCATGGACAGCCCCTACAATGAGCAGTTCTTC.